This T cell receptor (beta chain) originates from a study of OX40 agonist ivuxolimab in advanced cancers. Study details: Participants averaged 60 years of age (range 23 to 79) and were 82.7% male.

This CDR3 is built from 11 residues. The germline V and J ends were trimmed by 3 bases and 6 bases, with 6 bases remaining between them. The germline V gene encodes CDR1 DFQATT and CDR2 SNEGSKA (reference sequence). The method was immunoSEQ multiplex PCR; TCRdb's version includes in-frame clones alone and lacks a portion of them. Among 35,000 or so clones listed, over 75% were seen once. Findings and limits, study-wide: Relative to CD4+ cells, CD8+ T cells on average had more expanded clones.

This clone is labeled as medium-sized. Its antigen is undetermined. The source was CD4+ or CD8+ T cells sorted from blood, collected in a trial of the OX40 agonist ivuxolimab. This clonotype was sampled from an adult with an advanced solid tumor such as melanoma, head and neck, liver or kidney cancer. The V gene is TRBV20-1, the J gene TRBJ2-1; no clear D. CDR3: CSASQSNEQFF. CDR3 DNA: TGCAGTGCTAGTCAGAGCAATGAGCAGTTCTTC.